One and the same sample provided the 9 T cell receptor beta chains below, sequenced in a study of T-cell reconstitution after alpha-beta-depleted transplantation in children. Unique molecular identifiers were used in preparing the TCRbeta library. Each CDR3 protein gets one entry after TCRdb re-called the PCR reads with MiXCR. The sample shows 70,000 to 95,000 distinct CDR3 sequences, roughly 18% of them seen only once. Sequencing was performed on PBMCs, mostly from graft donor cells, taken 360 days after TCRalphabeta/CD19-depleted stem cell transplant. These receptors all stem from a male patient between 2 and 10 years old who had a stem cell transplant for acute lymphoblastic leukemia, so the T cells may come from the graft donor.

This clonotype was counted only a few times. The chain combines TRBV6-1 with TRBJ2-1, with 9 positions matching TRBD1. Germline loops: CDR1 MNHNS, CDR2 SASEGT. Losses at the gene ends were 5 bases for V and 3 bases for J; bases not matched to a gene: 8. The CDR3 is 16 residues long. CDR3 sequence reads: CASSPLTGGRYNEQFF. DNA of the CDR3: TGTGCCAGCAGTCCTCTGACAGGGGGACGCTACAATGAGCAGTTCTTC.

This clonotype has more than one count but fewer than ten. V usage is TRBV11-1 and J usage is TRBJ2-5, with 16 bases fitting TRBD2. Trimming removed 4 bases from V and 4 bases from J; junction bases left unmatched: 9. The germline V gene has CDR1 SGHAT and CDR2 FQDESV (reference sequence). The CDR3 runs to 18 residues. The CDR3 sequence: CASSSGTSGRGGGETQYF. The CDR3 DNA reads as TGTGCCAGCAGCTCCGGGACTAGCGGGAGGGGGGGCGGAGAGACCCAGTACTTC. Variable domain in full (rest from reference TRBV11-1 and TRBJ2-5): EAEVAQSPRYKITEKSQAVAFWCDPISGHATLYWYRQILGQGPELLVQFQDESVVDDSQLPKDRFSAERLKGVDSTLKIQPAELGDSAMYLCASSSGTSGRGGGETQYFGPGTRLLVL.

This chain connects TRBV7-2 to TRBJ2-7, with D perhaps given as TRBD1 or TRBD2 (6 bases each). Deletions cut 5 bases from V and 2 bases from J, with 16 bases between. CDR1 and CDR2 from the germline V gene are SGHTA and FQGNSA. The CDR3 spans 15 residues. CDR3 DNA: TGTGCCAGCAGCCTTGGGACCGGGGGCCCCTACGAGCAGTACTTC. It yields the protein CASSLGTGGPYEQYF. The full variable domain, rest sourced from reference TRBV7-2 and TRBJ2-7, is GAGVSQSPSNKVTEKGKDVELRCDPISGHTALYWYRQSLGQGLEFLIYFQGNSAPDKSGLPSDRFSAERTGGSVSTLTIQRTQQEDSAVYLCASSLGTGGPYEQYFGPGTRLTVT.

This clonotype was seen many times. The V gene is TRBV7-9, the J gene TRBJ2-1; D unresolved. Germline CDR1 and CDR2: SEHNR and FQNEAQ (reference sequence). The V gene lost 1 base and the J gene lost 7 bases, with 11 bases spanning the gap. The CDR3 totals 14 residues. In nucleotides, the CDR3 is TGTGCCAGCAGCTTAGTGAGGCGAGATAATGAGCAGTTCTTC. Amino acid sequence: CASSLVRRDNEQFF. Using reference TRBV7-9 and TRBJ2-1 for the parts outside the CDR3, the full variable domain is DTGVSQNPRHKITKRGQNVTFRCDPISEHNRLYWYRQTLGQGPEFLTYFQNEAQLEKSRLLSDRFSAERPKGSFSTLEIQRTEQGDSAMYLCASSLVRRDNEQFFGPGTRLTVL.

In this sample, this clonotype turned up many times. The V and J genes are TRBV5-1 and TRBJ1-1; D gene unclear. V was pared by 0 bases and J by 0 bases, with 6 bases between. The germline CDR1 and CDR2 sequences are SGHRS and YFSETQ. CDR3 length equals 14 residues. The CDR3 DNA reads TGCGCCAGCAGCTTGGGGCAGATGAACACTGAAGCTTTCTTT. Amino acids: CASSLGQMNTEAFF.

The chain is built from TRBV5-1 and TRBJ1-1, with D maybe TRBD1 (5 bases). Germline loops: CDR1 SGHRS, CDR2 YFSETQ. The V gene lost 1 base and the J gene lost 0 bases, with 7 bases spanning the gap. The CDR3 sequence is 14 residues long. The CDR3 is CASSLKGMNTEAFF. DNA of the CDR3: TGCGCCAGCAGCTTGAAGGGGATGAACACTGAAGCTTTCTTT. Combining the CDR3 with reference TRBV5-1 and TRBJ1-1 gives the whole variable domain KAGVTQTPRYLIKTRGQQVTLSCSPISGHRSVSWYQQTPGQGLQFLFEYFSETQRNKGNFPGRFSGRQFSNSRSEMNVSTLELGDSALYLCASSLKGMNTEAFFGQGTRLTVV.

This clonotype was found a few times. The chain carries TRBV27 and TRBJ2-7, with no clear D. Trimming removed 5 bases at V and 7 bases at J, with 15 bases between. CDR1 is MNHEY and CDR2 is SMNVEV in the germline V gene (reference sequence). The CDR3 runs to 13 residues. The CDR3 is CASSPQWLGEQYF. In DNA, the CDR3 is TGTGCCAGCAGTCCTCAGTGGTTGGGGGAGCAGTACTTC.

This chain connects TRBV5-1 to TRBJ2-2; D is unresolved. Germline loops: CDR1 SGHRS, CDR2 YFSETQ. CDR3 length equals 13 residues. V dropped 5 bases and J dropped 2 bases, with 7 bases sitting between them. CDR3 nucleotide sequence: TGCGCCAGCAGTCGACGTAACACCGGGGAGCTGTTTTTT. This gives the protein CASSRRNTGELFF.

The V and J genes are TRBV30 and TRBJ1-6; 10 nucleotides match TRBD1. The germline V gene encodes CDR1 GTSNPN and CDR2 SVGIG (reference sequence). This CDR3 is 15 amino acids long. The trim removed 0 bases at V and 10 bases at J, leaving 6 bases unmatched. The CDR3, as DNA: TGTGCCTGGAGTGTACAGGGGACAGGGGCCTCACCCCTCCACTTT. This translates into CAWSVQGTGASPLHF.